This paragraph covers one T cell receptor beta chain sequence. Its antigen remains unknown. The data derive from a study of identical twins. Germline CDR1 and CDR2: KGHDR and SFDVKD. There are 14 residues in the CDR3. MiXCR, run by TCRdb on the 5' RACE reads, gives a single entry per CDR3 protein. The data contain roughly 1.6 million distinct CDR3 sequences, 25% to 35% of them singletons. Findings and limits, study-wide: The more abundant beta clonotypes in cord blood had fewer insertions, and memory repertoires did not show this.

The chain is built from TRBV24-1 and TRBJ2-4, with 8 bases that match TRBD1. The tail of the sequence fits TRBJ2-5 better, so the J call may be wrong. The receptor comes from a newborn girl in good health. The sequencing input was cord blood. The CDR3 DNA follows: TGTGCCACCAGTGAACCGACAGGGGAAGAGACCCAGTACTTC. It codes for CATSEPTGEETQYF.